The rows below give T cell receptor beta chains drawn from one sample of a study of CD8 T cells in ankylosing spondylitis. TCRdb passed the 5' RACE reads through MiXCR, listing each CDR3 protein once. The sample has roughly 490,000 distinct CDR3 sequences, approximately 5% seen once; the top ten hold 3% to 4.5%. The sample comprised blood, either unsorted or a sorted T cell fraction (not recorded which). The source of these receptors is a male donor with ankylosing spondylitis. Each CDR3 is given with its conserved first and last residue. A D gene is named only where the DNA matches it firmly. Size values are once, few and many counts, or a class for expanded clones, and some rows have none.

v_call,d_call,j_call,clone_size,cdr3_aa,cdr3_nt
TRBV13,NA,TRBJ1-1,many,CASSLGRLMGRNTEAFF,TGTGCCAGCAGCTTAGGACGACTTATGGGGCGGAACACTGAAGCTTTCTTT
TRBV7-6,NA,TRBJ2-2,NA,CASSLAQRTGELFF,TGTGCCAGCAGCTTAGCACAGCGAACCGGGGAGCTGTTTTTT
TRBV9,TRBD2,TRBJ2-1,NA,CASSPAGGWSYNEQFF,TGTGCCAGCAGCCCCGCGGGAGGGTGGTCCTACAATGAGCAGTTCTTC
TRBV28,NA,TRBJ2-3,few,CASSLRGAGTDTQYF,TGTGCCAGCAGTTTAAGGGGGGCTGGGACAGATACGCAGTATTTT
TRBV12-3/TRBV12-4,NA,TRBJ1-5,many,CASSRGDNQPQHF,TGTGCCAGCAGTCGGGGAGATAATCAGCCCCAGCATTTT
TRBV7-2,NA,TRBJ1-1,many,CASSPSGRGMNTEAFF,TGTGCCAGCAGCCCATCGGGACGGGGAATGAACACTGAAGCTTTCTTT
TRBV7-9,NA,TRBJ1-1,many,CASSLSTFTEAFF,TGTGCCAGCAGCTTGTCCACCTTTACTGAAGCTTTCTTT
TRBV28,NA,TRBJ2-1,many,CASSLYGNEQFF,TGTGCCAGCAGTTTATATGGCAATGAGCAGTTCTTC
TRBV5-1,NA,TRBJ2-1,NA,CASSLVPPSNEQFF,TGCGCCAGCAGCTTGGTTCCCCCGAGTAATGAGCAGTTCTTC
TRBV5-1,NA,TRBJ2-1,many,CASRGGRSSYNEQFF,TGCGCCAGCAGGGGAGGACGGAGCTCCTACAATGAGCAGTTCTTC
TRBV6-2/TRBV6-3,NA,TRBJ2-3,many,CAISAVSTDTQYF,TGTGCCATCTCTGCGGTAAGCACAGATACGCAGTATTTT
TRBV20-1,NA,TRBJ2-7,many,CSARESAGRSYEQYF,TGCAGTGCTAGAGAGTCGGCGGGGAGGTCCTACGAGCAGTACTTC
TRBV7-2,NA,TRBJ2-7,many,CASSLEVYGPYEQYF,TGTGCCAGCAGCTTAGAGGTTTACGGGCCCTACGAGCAGTACTTC
TRBV10-3,NA,TRBJ1-1,many,CAIGAGTEAFF,TGTGCCATCGGGGCCGGCACTGAAGCTTTCTTT
TRBV12-3/TRBV12-4,TRBD2,TRBJ2-7,many,CASSDLAAWRNEQYF,TGTGCCAGCAGTGATCTAGCGGCATGGCGGAACGAGCAGTACTTC
TRBV3-1,TRBD2,TRBJ2-1,few,CASSRGLAGEPGTNEQFF,TGTGCCAGCAGTCGGGGACTAGCGGGGGAACCAGGAACGAATGAGCAGTTCTTC
TRBV6-5,NA,TRBJ1-3,many,CASSYGGRGNTIYF,TGTGCCAGCAGTTACGGTGGACGGGGAAACACCATATATTTT
TRBV6-1,TRBD1,TRBJ2-1,many,CASSPGTGKFNEQFF,TGTGCCAGCAGTCCCGGGACAGGGAAGTTCAATGAGCAGTTCTTC
TRBV20-1,NA,TRBJ1-2,many,CSARDRDYGYTF,TGCAGTGCTAGAGATCGGGACTATGGCTACACCTTC
TRBV7-9,NA,TRBJ2-7,NA,CASSLVSGGPSYEQYF,TGTGCCAGCAGCTTAGTGTCCGGGGGGCCCTCCTACGAGCAGTACTTC
TRBV4-3,TRBD1,TRBJ1-2,many,CASSRDPGTGLYGYTF,TGCGCCAGCAGCCGCGACCCCGGGACAGGCCTCTATGGCTACACCTTC
TRBV29-1,NA,TRBJ2-2,many,CSVVTENTGELFF,TGCAGCGTTGTGACGGAGAACACCGGGGAGCTGTTTTTT
TRBV28,TRBD1,TRBJ1-1,NA,CASSRNTGVRAEAFF,TGTGCCAGCAGTAGAAATACAGGGGTTCGGGCTGAAGCTTTCTTT
TRBV7-8,NA,TRBJ2-1,many,CASTFRWDNEQFF,TGTGCCAGCACCTTCAGGTGGGACAATGAGCAGTTCTTC
TRBV28,NA,TRBJ2-5,many,CASSLWRKRETQYF,TGTGCCAGCAGTTTATGGCGGAAACGGGAGACCCAGTACTTC
TRBV7-9,NA,TRBJ2-5,many,CASSLPRRMGAAQYF,TGTGCCAGCAGCCTGCCGAGACGTATGGGCGCGGCCCAGTACTTC
TRBV3-1,TRBD2,TRBJ2-5,many,CASSRLRSGDLQETQYF,TGTGCCAGCAGCCGCCTCCGAAGCGGGGACCTCCAAGAGACCCAGTACTTC
TRBV7-2,NA,TRBJ1-3,many,CASSLKFSGNTIYF,TGTGCCAGCAGCTTAAAGTTCTCTGGAAACACCATATATTTT
TRBV6-2/TRBV6-3,NA,TRBJ2-2,many,CASSYPRRTNTGELFF,TGTGCCAGCAGTTACCCACGACGGACGAACACCGGGGAGCTGTTTTTT
TRBV24-1,TRBD2,TRBJ2-1,many,CATSDSRLAASYNEQFF,TGTGCCACCAGTGATTCCCGACTAGCGGCGTCCTACAATGAGCAGTTCTTC
TRBV7-2,NA,TRBJ1-1,many,CASSRSYSEAFF,TGTGCCAGCAGCCGATCTTATTCTGAAGCTTTCTTT
TRBV5-1,NA,TRBJ1-1,many,CASSLGWTANTEAFF,TGCGCCAGCAGCTTGGGGTGGACAGCGAACACTGAAGCTTTCTTT
TRBV12-3/TRBV12-4,NA,TRBJ2-1,many,CASSLGGDRYNEQFF,TGTGCCAGCAGTTTAGGGGGAGACCGTTACAATGAGCAGTTCTTC
TRBV18,NA,TRBJ2-7,many,CASSPTGRYEQYF,TGTGCCAGCTCGCCGACAGGGAGGTACGAGCAGTACTTC
TRBV7-9,TRBD1,TRBJ1-1,many,CASSSGQGSTEAFF,TGTGCCAGCAGCTCGGGACAGGGGAGCACTGAAGCTTTCTTT
TRBV29-1,TRBD2,TRBJ2-1,many,CSVGAAGGLFYNEQFF,TGCAGCGTTGGTGCAGCGGGGGGACTATTTTACAATGAGCAGTTCTTC
TRBV7-9,TRBD1,TRBJ2-1,many,CASSPPGTGSYNEQFF,TGTGCCAGCAGCCCTCCGGGGACAGGGTCCTACAATGAGCAGTTCTTC
TRBV29-1,NA,TRBJ1-1,many,CSVRPSRPNTEAFF,TGCAGCGTCCGACCGTCACGGCCGAACACTGAAGCTTTCTTT
TRBV4-3,NA,TRBJ2-2,many,CASSQDRIGYTGELFF,TGCGCCAGCAGCCAAGATCGGATAGGATACACCGGGGAGCTGTTTTTT
TRBV6-1,TRBD1,TRBJ2-5,few,CASRGQGVRETQYF,TGTGCCAGCAGAGGACAGGGTGTTAGGGAGACCCAGTACTTC
TRBV9,NA,TRBJ1-3,many,CASSVMMGTGNTIYF,TGTGCCAGCAGCGTGATGATGGGGACGGGAAACACCATATATTTT
TRBV7-9,NA,TRBJ2-1,many,CASEGRISYNEQFF,TGTGCCAGCGAGGGACGGATCTCCTACAATGAGCAGTTCTTC
TRBV5-6,TRBD2,TRBJ2-3,many,CASSVISGGYTDTQYF,TGTGCCAGCAGCGTGATTTCGGGGGGTTACACAGATACGCAGTATTTT
TRBV20-1,NA,TRBJ2-3,many,CSASRPSVSTDTQYF,TGCAGTGCTAGCAGACCTAGCGTTAGCACAGATACGCAGTATTTT
TRBV7-2,NA,TRBJ2-7,many,CASSFVSRNYEQYF,TGTGCCAGCAGCTTTGTAAGCCGCAACTACGAGCAGTACTTC